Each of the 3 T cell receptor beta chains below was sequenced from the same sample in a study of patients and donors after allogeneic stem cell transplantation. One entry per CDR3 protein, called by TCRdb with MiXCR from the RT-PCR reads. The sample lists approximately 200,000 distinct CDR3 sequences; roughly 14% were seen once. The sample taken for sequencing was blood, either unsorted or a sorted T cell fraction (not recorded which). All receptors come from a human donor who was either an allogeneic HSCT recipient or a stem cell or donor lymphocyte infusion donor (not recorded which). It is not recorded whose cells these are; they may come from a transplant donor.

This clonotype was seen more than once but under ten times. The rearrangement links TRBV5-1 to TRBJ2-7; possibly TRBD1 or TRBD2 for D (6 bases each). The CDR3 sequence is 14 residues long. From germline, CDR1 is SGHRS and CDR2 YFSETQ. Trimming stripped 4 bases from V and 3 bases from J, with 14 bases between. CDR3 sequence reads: CASSQAGQSYEQYF. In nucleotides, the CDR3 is TGCGCCAGCAGCCAGGCGGGACAAAGCTACGAGCAGTACTTC.

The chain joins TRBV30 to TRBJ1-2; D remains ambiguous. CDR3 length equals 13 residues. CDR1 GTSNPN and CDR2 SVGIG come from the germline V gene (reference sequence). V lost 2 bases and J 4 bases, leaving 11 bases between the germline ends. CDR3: CAWSYSPFYGYTF. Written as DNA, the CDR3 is TGTGCCTGGAGTTACAGCCCCTTCTATGGCTACACCTTC.

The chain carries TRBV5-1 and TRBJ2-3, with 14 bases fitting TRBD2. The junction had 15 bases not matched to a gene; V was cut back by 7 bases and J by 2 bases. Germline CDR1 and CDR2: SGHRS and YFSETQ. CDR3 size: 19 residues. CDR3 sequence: CASGLGLAGVGSVTDTQYF. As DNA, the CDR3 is TGCGCCAGCGGACTGGGACTAGCGGGAGTCGGGAGCGTCACAGATACGCAGTATTTT. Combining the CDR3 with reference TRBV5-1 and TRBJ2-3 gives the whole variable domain KAGVTQTPRYLIKTRGQQVTLSCSPISGHRSVSWYQQTPGQGLQFLFEYFSETQRNKGNFPGRFSGRQFSNSRSEMNVSTLELGDSALYLCASGLGLAGVGSVTDTQYFGPGTRLTVL.